Sequencing of this T cell receptor (beta chain) was carried out in a study of OX40 agonist ivuxolimab in advanced cancers. Sequenced by immunoSEQ multiplex PCR; TCRdb stores in-frame clones only, minus some. The table shows 50,000 or so clones, with roughly 84% occurring only once. Study-level findings and limits: Clonal expansion by week 6 occurred in CD4+ and CD8+ blood T cells (at 0.1 to 3.0 mg/kg). CD8+ T cells were the subset that, on average, had more expanded clones than CD4+.

A note on this clone: Antigen: not known.

Trimming took off 1 base at V and 5 bases at J, with 9 bases between the two ends. Germline V gives CDR1 SGHAT, CDR2 FQDESV (reference sequence). The CDR3 spans 14 residues. Anyone with autoimmune disease history or systemic immunosuppression was excluded. The clonotype originates from an adult with an advanced solid tumor such as melanoma, head and neck, liver or kidney cancer. Here the sequenced sample was CD4+ or CD8+ T cells sorted from blood, taken in a trial of the OX40 agonist ivuxolimab. J is TRBJ2-1 and V is TRBV11-1; unclear D gene. CDR3 sequence reads: CASSLVIQDNEQFF. The CDR3 nucleotides are TGTGCCAGCAGCTTAGTCATCCAGGACAATGAGCAGTTCTTC.